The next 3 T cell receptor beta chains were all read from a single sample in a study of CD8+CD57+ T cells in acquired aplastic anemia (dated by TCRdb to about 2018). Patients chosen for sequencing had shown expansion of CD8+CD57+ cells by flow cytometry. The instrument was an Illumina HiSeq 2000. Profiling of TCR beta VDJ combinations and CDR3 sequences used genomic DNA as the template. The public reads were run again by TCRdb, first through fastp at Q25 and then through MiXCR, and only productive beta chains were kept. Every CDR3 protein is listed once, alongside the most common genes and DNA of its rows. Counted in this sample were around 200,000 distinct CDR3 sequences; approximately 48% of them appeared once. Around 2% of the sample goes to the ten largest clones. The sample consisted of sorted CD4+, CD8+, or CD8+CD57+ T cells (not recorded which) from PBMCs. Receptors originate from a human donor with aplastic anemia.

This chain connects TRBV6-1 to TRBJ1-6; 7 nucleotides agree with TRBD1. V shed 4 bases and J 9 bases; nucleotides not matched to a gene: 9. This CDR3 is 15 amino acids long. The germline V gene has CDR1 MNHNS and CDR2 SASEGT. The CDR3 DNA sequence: TGTGCCAGCAGTGGACCCGGGACAGCCTCTTCACCCCTCCACTTT. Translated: CASSGPGTASSPLHF.

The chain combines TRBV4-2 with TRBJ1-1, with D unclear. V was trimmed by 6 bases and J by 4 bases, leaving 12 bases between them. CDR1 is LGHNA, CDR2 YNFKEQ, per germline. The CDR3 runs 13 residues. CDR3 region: CASSYDRSTEAFF. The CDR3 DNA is TGTGCCAGCAGTTACGACCGTAGCACTGAAGCTTTCTTT.

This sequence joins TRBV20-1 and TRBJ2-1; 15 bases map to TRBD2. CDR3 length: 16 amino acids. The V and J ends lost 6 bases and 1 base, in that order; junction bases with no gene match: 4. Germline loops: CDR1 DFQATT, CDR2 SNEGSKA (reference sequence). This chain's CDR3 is CSARTSGRASYNEQFF. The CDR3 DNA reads TGCAGTGCCCGGACTAGCGGGAGGGCTTCCTACAATGAGCAGTTCTTC.